This T cell receptor beta chain was sequenced for a study of Graves' ophthalmopathy and Graves' hyperthyroidism. Study as a whole: If no ophthalmopathy appeared within 18 months of follow-up, hyperthyroidism was termed stable. Study results and caveats: Predictions made by the model for ophthalmopathy progression reached 70% to 71% sensitivity and around 73% specificity. A classifier, a 13-signature model, separated ophthalmopathy from stable hyperthyroidism with 87.88% sensitivity and around 83% specificity.

Points on this clonotype: Its specificity is not known.

Amplified material comprised TCR beta CDR3 regions derived from RNA transcripts. Investigators did first-round RT-PCR with HTBI primers, then second-round multiplex PCR. Each CDR3 protein is one row after TCRdb ran MiXCR on the multiplex PCR reads. The table has over a million distinct CDR3 sequences, about 38% seen once. The diagnosis combined clinical symptoms, thyroxine, TRAb, thyroid ultrasound and orbital computed tomography scans. The germline gives CDR1 MNHEY, CDR2 SMNVEV (reference sequence). V lost 6 bases, J lost 13 bases, and 15 bases stayed unmatched. The CDR3 contains 16 residues. The TCR originated in an adult man with Graves' hyperthyroidism. Material: peripheral blood or thyroid tissue (not recorded which). The J gene is TRBJ2-5, the V gene TRBV27; 15 bases are a match to TRBD2. The CDR3 sequence is CASSPGLAGGPKSWYF. The CDR3 DNA reads as TGTGCCAGCAGCCCAGGACTAGCGGGAGGGCCTAAGAGTTGGTACTTC.